This T cell receptor (beta chain) was obtained from a study of Ad26.COV2.S vaccination and SARS-CoV-2 variants. This CDR3 is 13 amino acids long. V lost 6 bases and J lost 4, with 14 bases in between. CDR1 and CDR2 from the germline V gene are SGHRS and YFSETQ. Treatment noted: some 19 received Ad26.COV2.S at low or high dose, single or two shots; 5 received placebo; per-sample allocation not given. Repertoires come from day 63 after the first vaccine or placebo injection. The table came from immunoSEQ multiplex PCR; TCRdb's copy has only in-frame clones and leaves some out. This table has some 400,000 clones, approximately 89% appearing once.

V is TRBV5-1 and J is TRBJ2-7; the D call may be TRBD1 or TRBD2 (5 bases each). The TCR was taken from a person aged 18 to 65 who received the Ad26.COV2.S COVID-19 vaccine or a placebo. The specimen was peripheral blood, collected in a trial of Ad26.COV2.S vaccine versus placebo. CDR3 DNA sequence: TGCGCCAGCAAAACCGGGACGGATTACGAGCAGTACTTC. Protein sequence: CASKTGTDYEQYF.